Below, 29 T cell receptor beta chains from the same sample are listed, as sequenced in a study of T cells after posttransplantation cyclophosphamide. The assay was immunoSEQ multiplex PCR, and TCRdb's table has in-frame clones only and misses some. The sample presents some 23,000 clones, none singletons. The sample comprised PBMCs. Receptor source: a woman in her forties or fifties in good health, CMV-negative, and a related stem cell transplant donor.

This clone was observed many times. The J gene is TRBJ1-1, the V gene TRBV7-9, with D tentatively TRBD1 (6 bases). The CDR3 length is 15 residues. Germline V gives CDR1 SEHNR, CDR2 FQNEAQ (reference sequence). Trimming took 7 bases from V and 5 from J, leaving 20 bases between them. The CDR3 loop reads CASNSHRQASTEAFF. The CDR3 DNA follows: TGTGCCAGCAACTCCCATCGACAGGCGAGTACTGAAGCTTTCTTT. The full variable domain, with the rest looked up from reference TRBV7-9 and TRBJ1-1, is DTGVSQNPRHKITKRGQNVTFRCDPISEHNRLYWYRQTLGQGPEFLTYFQNEAQLEKSRLLSDRFSAERPKGSFSTLEIQRTEQGDSAMYLCASNSHRQASTEAFFGQGTRLTVV.

This clone was counted many times. The genes are TRBV2 and TRBJ1-2; 7 nucleotides line up with TRBD1. The ends lost 6 bases at V and 6 bases at J; junction bases unmatched: 4. Germline values: CDR1 SNHLY, CDR2 FYNNEI. This CDR3 spans 12 amino acids. The CDR3 DNA reads TGTGCCAGCAGAAAAGACAGGGATGGCTACACCTTC. Protein product: CASRKDRDGYTF. The full variable domain, in which reference TRBV2 and TRBJ1-2 provide the parts outside the CDR3, is EPEVTQTPSHQVTQMGQEVILRCVPISNHLYFYWYRQILGQKVEFLVSFYNNEISEKSEIFDDQFSVERPDGSNFTLKIRSTKLEDSAMYFCASRKDRDGYTFGSGTRLTVV.

This clone was seen repeatedly, ten times or more. The J gene is TRBJ1-5, the V gene TRBV7-9; TRBD1 might be the D (6 bases). Trimming removed 1 base from V and 4 bases from J, with 11 bases in between. In germline, CDR1 is SEHNR, CDR2 FQNEAQ (reference sequence). CDR3 length: 15 amino acids. This chain's CDR3 is CASSLEGGGNQPQHF. In DNA form, the CDR3 reads TGTGCCAGCAGCTTAGAAGGGGGGGGAAATCAGCCCCAGCATTTT.

This clone was found many times. The rearrangement links TRBV5-1 to TRBJ1-4, with 7 nucleotides matching TRBD1. CDR1 is SGHRS and CDR2 is YFSETQ in the germline V gene. V lost 4 bases and J lost 4; bases outside the gene matches: 7. The length of the CDR3 is 15 residues. CDR3 nucleotide sequence: TGCGCCAGCAGCCCCCGGGACAGAGATAATGAAAAACTGTTTTTT. Protein product: CASSPRDRDNEKLFF.

This clone was counted ten times or more. V and J are TRBV4-1 and TRBJ1-5; D is uncertain. CDR1 and CDR2 (germline): MGHRA, YSYEKL. Between the trimmed V and J ends, which lost 0 bases and 5 bases, there was a span of 14 bases. CDR3 length: 16 residues. CDR3 protein: CASSQDEGNRYQPQHF. The CDR3 DNA is TGCGCCAGCAGCCAAGATGAGGGAAACCGGTATCAGCCCCAGCATTTT.

This clone was seen ten or more times. The J gene is TRBJ2-5, the V gene TRBV6-6; D is undetermined. V lost 2 bases and J 2 bases, leaving 6 bases between the germline ends. The CDR3 runs to 13 residues. CDR1 and CDR2 (germline): MNHNY, SVGAGI (reference sequence). In nucleotides, the CDR3 is TGTGCCAGCAGTTACGCGACACAAGAGACCCAGTACTTC. Protein sequence: CASSYATQETQYF.

Ten or more counts support this clone. V is TRBV19 and J is TRBJ2-7; a possible D gene is TRBD1 (6 bases). Germline V CDR1 and CDR2: LNHDA, SQIVND (reference sequence). The CDR3 is 18 amino acids. Trimming shortened V by 3 bases and J by 3 bases, and 24 bases separated the two germline ends. The CDR3 region is CASSIAPRWAGDYYEQYF. As DNA, the CDR3 is TGTGCCAGTAGTATTGCCCCGAGGTGGGCAGGGGATTACTACGAGCAGTACTTC.

This clone has ten or more counts. The chain has TRBV27 and TRBJ1-2; 8 bases align to TRBD1. The CDR3 sequence is 19 residues long. Germline lookup yields CDR1 MNHEY and CDR2 SMNVEV (reference sequence). V was pared by 4 bases and J by 4 bases, with 20 bases of the junction left unmatched. The CDR3: CASSYRAGTGDSLSYGYTF. The CDR3 nucleotides are TGTGCCAGCAGTTATCGGGCCGGGACAGGAGATTCCCTCTCCTATGGCTACACCTTC.

There are many counts of this clone. The chain is built from TRBV10-1 and TRBJ2-7, with TRBD2 identical over 14 bases. The CDR3 contains 16 residues. Germline trimming cut 0 bases from V and 4 bases from J; bases unmatched to any gene: 2. In germline, CDR1 is WNHNN, CDR2 SYGVQD (reference sequence). The CDR3 loop reads CASSESRTSGRYEQYF. CDR3 nucleotides: TGCGCCAGCAGTGAGTCCAGGACTAGCGGGAGGTACGAGCAGTACTTC.

At least ten counts were recorded for this clone. The chain carries TRBV19 and TRBJ1-2; TRBD1 agrees at 9 bases. This CDR3 region has 14 residues. Germline assignment: CDR1 LNHDA and CDR2 SQIVND (reference sequence). The V segment lost 4 bases and the J segment 6 bases; nucleotides outside the gene matches: 6. CDR3 amino acids: CASSTRTGDNGYTF. CDR3 in DNA: TGTGCCAGTAGTACCCGGACAGGGGATAATGGCTACACCTTC.

The chain couples TRBV7-2 to TRBJ1-6; maybe TRBD1 (6 bases). V shed 4 bases and J shed 5 bases, with 6 bases lying between them. The V gene's germline CDR1 is SGHTA and CDR2 FQGNSA. CDR3 length equals 13 residues. The CDR3 is CASSYRDNSPLHF. The CDR3 bases are TGTGCCAGCAGCTACAGGGATAATTCACCCCTCCACTTT.

At least ten counts were recorded for this clone. The chain carries TRBV5-4 and TRBJ2-3; D not certain. This CDR3 region has 11 residues. The V gene's germline CDR1 is SGHNT and CDR2 YYREEE (reference sequence). Trimming removed 1 base from V and 5 bases from J, with 2 bases in between. This chain's CDR3 is CASSLRDTQYF. CDR3 coding DNA: TGTGCCAGCAGCTTGCGAGATACGCAGTATTTT.

Ten or more counts support this clone. The chain has TRBV2 and TRBJ2-5; 9 nucleotides agree with TRBD2. This CDR3 is 17 amino acids long. The germline gives CDR1 SNHLY, CDR2 FYNNEI. Trimming at V came to 7 bases and at J to 4 bases, leaving 16 bases not matched to a gene. The CDR3: CASKDGPGRGGRETQYF. Written as DNA, the CDR3 is TGTGCCAGCAAGGACGGGCCAGGGCGGGGGGGCCGAGAGACCCAGTACTTC.

In its sample, this clone was seen many times. This rearrangement joins TRBV18 to TRBJ1-1; D is possibly TRBD1 (5 bases). The CDR3 covers 13 residues. Germline CDR1 reads KGHSH; CDR2 reads LQKENI. V lost 11 bases and J 1 base, leaving 14 bases between the germline ends. In DNA, the CDR3 is TGTGCCTTAAAGGGCCAGGGGAACACTGAAGCTTTCTTT. This codes for CALKGQGNTEAFF.

This clone appeared many times. At one of its ends the junction is not consistent with the germline gene, which may arise from a read error. This sequence joins TRBV6-1 and TRBJ2-1; 8 positions agree with TRBD2. Germline-derived CDR1 and CDR2 are MNHNS and SASEGT. The CDR3 totals 14 residues. CDR3 loop: CASSVGLAYTEQFF. CDR3 coding DNA: TGTGCCAGCAGTGTCGGACTAGCTTACACTGAGCAGTTCTTC.

Ten or more counts support this clone. The rearrangement uses TRBV7-9 and TRBJ1-5, with 11 positions matching TRBD1. The germline V gene encodes CDR1 SEHNR and CDR2 FQNEAQ (reference sequence). The CDR3 extends over 15 amino acids. Germline trimming cut 3 bases from V and 7 bases from J; bases unmatched to any gene: 5. The CDR3 region has the DNA TGTGCCAGCAGCTTGGGACAGGGGGAAGAACAGCCCCAGCATTTT. Amino acid sequence: CASSLGQGEEQPQHF.

This clone was detected many times. The chain joins TRBV27 to TRBJ1-2; 7 bases agree with TRBD1. The V gene's germline CDR1 is MNHEY and CDR2 SMNVEV (reference sequence). Unmatched junction bases numbered 4, after V lost 2 bases and J lost 4 bases. There are 14 residues in the CDR3. In DNA, the CDR3 is TGTGCCAGCAGTTTAGGGACAGATCCCTATGGCTACACCTTC. This sequence encodes CASSLGTDPYGYTF.

This clone was counted ten times or more. This chain connects TRBV4-2 to TRBJ1-2; 8 bases are shared with TRBD1. CDR1 LGHNA and CDR2 YNFKEQ come from the germline V gene. This CDR3 has 15 residues. V lost 0 bases to trimming and J lost 8 bases; unmatched junction nucleotides: 8. CDR3 in amino acids: CASSQDLQGVSGYTF. The CDR3 DNA reads TGTGCCAGCAGCCAAGATTTACAGGGGGTCTCGGGCTACACCTTC.

This clone has at least ten counts. The chain is built from TRBV11-2 and TRBJ2-1, with 12 positions matching TRBD2. Germline CDR1 is SGHAT and CDR2 is FQNNGV. Unmatched junction bases numbered 2, after V lost 5 bases and J lost 3 bases. CDR3 length equals 15 residues. CDR3 nucleotides: TGTGCCAGCAGCCCACTAGCGGGGGGCTACAATGAGCAGTTCTTC. This gives the protein CASSPLAGGYNEQFF.

This clone was detected ten times or more. The J gene is TRBJ1-1, the V gene TRBV6-1; D is ambiguous. This CDR3 contains 12 residues. The germline gives CDR1 MNHNS, CDR2 SASEGT. V shed 10 bases and J shed 6 bases, with 15 bases lying between them. The CDR3 nucleotides read TGTGCCACCCTGGAGTTTGTGGCTGAAGCTTTCTTT. It codes for CATLEFVAEAFF.

This clone has ten or more counts. The chain links TRBV5-1 to TRBJ2-1, with D possibly matching TRBD1 (6 bases). Trimming cost V 5 bases and J 7 bases, with 13 bases left between them. Germline values: CDR1 SGHRS, CDR2 YFSETQ. CDR3 length: 13 amino acids. The CDR3 loop reads CASREGVTNEQFF. The CDR3 coding sequence is TGCGCCAGCAGAGAGGGGGTTACAAATGAGCAGTTCTTC.

This clone was counted many times. The J gene is TRBJ2-2, the V gene TRBV2; 13 bases map to TRBD2. There are 16 residues in the CDR3. V was pared by 6 bases and J by 4 bases, with 5 bases of the junction left unmatched. Germline CDR1 and CDR2: SNHLY and FYNNEI. CDR3 sequence reads: CASRGLAGVSTGELFF. The DNA of the CDR3 is TGTGCCAGCAGAGGACTAGCGGGAGTAAGCACCGGGGAGCTGTTTTTT. Based on the CDR3 plus reference TRBV2 and TRBJ2-2, the full variable domain is EPEVTQTPSHQVTQMGQEVILRCVPISNHLYFYWYRQILGQKVEFLVSFYNNEISEKSEIFDDQFSVERPDGSNFTLKIRSTKLEDSAMYFCASRGLAGVSTGELFFGEGSRLTVL.

This clone was observed at least ten times. V and J are TRBV7-2 and TRBJ2-5; D possibly corresponds to TRBD1 (5 bases). This CDR3 has 11 amino acids. The germline V gene encodes CDR1 SGHTA and CDR2 FQGNSA. The V gene lost 2 bases and the J gene lost 7 bases, with 5 bases spanning the gap. The CDR3 region is CASSLRGTQYF. The CDR3 DNA follows: TGTGCCAGCAGCTTAAGGGGGACCCAGTACTTC.

This clone was seen many times. The chain carries TRBV5-5 and TRBJ1-1; maybe TRBD1 (5 bases). Deletions cut 0 bases from V and 0 bases from J, with 18 bases between. The CDR3 runs to 18 residues. Germline V lookup: CDR1 SGHKS, CDR2 YYEKEE (reference sequence). The DNA of the CDR3 is TGTGCCAGCAGCTTGGTTTGGGGCGGAATGGGTTTGAACACTGAAGCTTTCTTT. This codes for CASSLVWGGMGLNTEAFF.

This clone has ten or more counts. The V call is TRBV7-2, the J call TRBJ1-2, with TRBD1 as a possible D gene (5 bases). Deletions cut 7 bases from V and 4 bases from J, with 10 bases between. The V gene's germline CDR1 is SGHTA and CDR2 FQGNSA. The CDR3 has 12 residues. CDR3 in amino acids: CASTTQGYGYTF. Written as DNA, the CDR3 is TGTGCCAGCACCACGCAGGGCTATGGCTACACCTTC.

This clone was seen at least ten times. The chain carries TRBV7-9 and TRBJ1-2; the D gene is possibly TRBD1 (6 bases). CDR3 length: 14 amino acids. V lost 2 bases and J 6 bases, leaving 13 bases between the germline ends. Germline V gene data show CDR1 as SEHNR and CDR2 as FQNEAQ (reference sequence). In nucleotides, the CDR3 is TGTGCCAGCAGCTTATTTGGGGGGGGCGATGGCTACACCTTC. It yields the protein CASSLFGGGDGYTF.

This clone was counted at least ten times. The chain couples TRBV7-2 to TRBJ2-1; 9 bases align to TRBD2. The CDR3 loop spans 14 amino acids. CDR1 is SGHTA, CDR2 FQGNSA, per germline. With 8 bases clipped from V and 4 bases from J, the junction kept 6 bases outside the gene matches. The CDR3 DNA sequence: TGTGCCAGCCGGAGGCGGGGGGGTTACAATGAGCAGTTCTTC. This translates into CASRRRGGYNEQFF.

This clone was seen at least ten times. The chain employs TRBV7-8 and TRBJ2-3; D call uncertain. The CDR3 has 11 amino acids. The V and J ends lost 5 bases and 5 bases respectively, with 5 bases between them. Per the germline V gene, CDR1 is SGHVS and CDR2 is FQNEAQ. The CDR3 DNA follows: TGTGCCAGCAGCCCGAGAGATACGCAGTATTTT. Its protein product is CASSPRDTQYF.

This clone was detected many times. The rearrangement joins TRBV13 to TRBJ1-1; D gene ambiguous. Trimming took off 1 base at V and 13 bases at J, with 7 bases between the two ends. The germline V gene has CDR1 PRHDT and CDR2 FYEKMQ (reference sequence). The CDR3 is 10 amino acids. CDR3 sequence (DNA): TGTGCCAGCAGCTTAGAAGCGGTTTTCTTT. Translation: CASSLEAVFF.